This T cell receptor (beta chain) is drawn from a study of OX40 agonist ivuxolimab in advanced cancers. Study-wide background: In this trial design, patients received ivuxolimab intravenously at 0.01 to 10 mg/kg every 2 weeks. The study, taken as a whole, reports: Among the lowest peripheral clonal expansion occurred in 0.1-3.0 mg/kg partial responders. Undetermined was the antigen specificity of the expanded peripheral T cells. Blood T cells, both CD4+ and CD8+, expanded clonally by week 6 at 0.1 to 3.0 mg/kg.

Germline CDR1 is MNHNS and CDR2 is SASEGT. CDR3 size: 12 residues. V shed 10 bases and J shed 3 bases, with 9 bases lying between them. TCRdb keeps only in-frame clones here, not all; method: immunoSEQ multiplex PCR. Here the sample spans approximately 82,000 clones, more than 80% being singletons. In the case of this clone: Its antigen is as yet unknown.

The sample in question was CD4+ or CD8+ T cells sorted from blood, obtained in a trial of the OX40 agonist ivuxolimab. V usage is TRBV6-1 and J usage is TRBJ2-2; no reliable D call. This receptor was obtained from an adult with an advanced solid tumor such as melanoma, head and neck, liver or kidney cancer. CDR3: CATSTYTGELFF. The CDR3 region has the DNA TGTGCCACCTCGACTTACACCGGGGAGCTGTTTTTT.